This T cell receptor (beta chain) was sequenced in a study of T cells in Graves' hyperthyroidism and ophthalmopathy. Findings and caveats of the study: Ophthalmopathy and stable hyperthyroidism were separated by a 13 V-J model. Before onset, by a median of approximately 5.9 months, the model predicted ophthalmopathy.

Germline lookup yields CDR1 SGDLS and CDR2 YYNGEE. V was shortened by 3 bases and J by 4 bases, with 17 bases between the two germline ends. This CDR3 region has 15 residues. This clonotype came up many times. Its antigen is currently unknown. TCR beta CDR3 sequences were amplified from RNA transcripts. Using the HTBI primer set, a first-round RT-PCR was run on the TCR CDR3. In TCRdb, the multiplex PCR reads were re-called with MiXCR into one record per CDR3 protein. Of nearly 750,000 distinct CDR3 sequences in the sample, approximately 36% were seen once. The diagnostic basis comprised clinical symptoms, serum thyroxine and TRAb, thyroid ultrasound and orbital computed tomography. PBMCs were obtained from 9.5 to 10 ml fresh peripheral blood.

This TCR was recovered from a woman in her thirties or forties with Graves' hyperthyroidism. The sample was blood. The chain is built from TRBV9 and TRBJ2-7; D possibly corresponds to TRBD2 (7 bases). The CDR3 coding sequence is TGTGCCAGCAGCGCCTCTATCGGGGGGCAGTACGAGCAGTACTTC. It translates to CASSASIGGQYEQYF.